Each of the 21 T cell receptor beta chains below was sequenced from the same sample in a study of shared clonotypes between healthy human individuals. The naive CD8 population came from CD45RO-negative cells selected for CCR7, without terminally differentiated effector memory CD45RA+ cells. Data came from immunoSEQ multiplex PCR; TCRdb stores just in-frame clones and leaves some out. Among around 550,000 clones listed, roughly 95% were seen once. The sequenced sample was naive CD8+ T cells sorted from blood. Receptors originate from a woman in her 30s in good health.

This chain connects TRBV5-6 to TRBJ2-3, with TRBD2 matching over 11 bases. The J segment lost 6 bases and the V segment lost 4 bases, leaving 10 bases of the junction unmatched. CDR1 is SGHDT and CDR2 is YYEEEE in the germline V gene. The CDR3 is 16 amino acids. The CDR3: CASSPGLAESQDTQYF. DNA for the CDR3: TGTGCCAGCAGCCCGGGACTAGCGGAATCCCAGGATACGCAGTATTTT. Full variable domain (outside the CDR3, taken from reference TRBV5-6 and TRBJ2-3): DAGVTQSPTHLIKTRGQQVTLRCSPKSGHDTVSWYQQALGQGPQFIFQYYEEEERQRGNFPDRFSGHQFPNYSSELNVNALLLGDSALYLCASSPGLAESQDTQYFGPGTRLTVL.

The rearrangement uses TRBV27 and TRBJ2-1; TRBD2 aligns across 8 bases. V gave up 8 bases and J gave up 9 bases; unmatched junction bases: 12. From germline, CDR1 is MNHEY and CDR2 SMNVEV (reference sequence). The CDR3 is 14 residues long. CDR3 loop: CASLGLASSGEQFF. The CDR3 DNA reads TGTGCCAGCCTTGGACTAGCCTCTAGCGGTGAGCAGTTCTTC.

This chain joins TRBV5-1 and TRBJ2-1, with D perhaps TRBD2 (6 bases). The CDR3 consists of 12 residues. CDR1 is SGHRS and CDR2 is YFSETQ in the germline V gene. V was cut by 4 bases and J by 5 bases, with 7 bases left in between. In nucleotides, the CDR3 is TGCGCCAGCAGCGGGGGGAACAATGAGCAGTTCTTC. It translates to CASSGGNNEQFF.

The chain employs TRBV15 and TRBJ2-5; 7 nucleotides agree with TRBD2. The CDR3 contains 14 residues. Germline assignment: CDR1 LNHNV and CDR2 YYDKDF (reference sequence). After removal of 8 bases from V and 1 base from J, the junction contained 7 bases not matched to a gene. The CDR3 spells CATGGTTGQETQYF. For the CDR3, the DNA is TGTGCCACCGGGGGGACTACCGGCCAAGAGACCCAGTACTTC.

The chain employs TRBV7-9 and TRBJ2-7, with TRBD1 identical over 7 bases. V was pared by 3 bases and J by 3 bases, with 11 bases of the junction left unmatched. This CDR3 comprises 16 residues. Germline V gene sequence: CDR1 SEHNR, CDR2 FQNEAQ (reference sequence). CDR3 bases: TGTGCCAGCAGCTTGGCCCCAAGGACAGGTGACTACGAGCAGTACTTC. As protein: CASSLAPRTGDYEQYF.

This clone was counted a single time. The chain combines TRBV4-1 with TRBJ2-3; 7 nucleotides match TRBD1. The CDR3 has 15 residues. The J segment lost 3 bases and the V segment lost 1 base, leaving 4 bases of the junction unmatched. The germline V gene encodes CDR1 MGHRA and CDR2 YSYEKL. Written as DNA, the CDR3 is TGCGCCAGCAGCCAAGTCGAACAGGGGACAGATACGCAGTATTTT. The encoded protein is CASSQVEQGTDTQYF.

The rearrangement uses TRBV4-1 and TRBJ2-7; 10 nucleotides agree with TRBD1. CDR3 length: 16 amino acids. Trimming cost V 4 bases and J 3 bases; bases outside gene matches: 9. Looked up from germline, CDR1 is MGHRA and CDR2 is YSYEKL. The CDR3 reads CASSLQSRDRGYEQYF. In DNA, the CDR3 is TGCGCCAGCAGCCTACAGAGCCGGGACAGGGGCTACGAGCAGTACTTC.

The chain employs TRBV6-6 and TRBJ2-5; possibly TRBD2 for D (5 bases). TRBJ2-7 explains the end of the DNA better; the J call may be wrong. Germline values: CDR1 MNHNY, CDR2 SVGAGI (reference sequence). This CDR3 has 14 amino acids. CDR3 nucleotides: TGTGCCAGCAGTTACAGCGGCCAGGACTACGAGCAGTACTTC. This gives the protein CASSYSGQDYEQYF.

J is TRBJ2-1 and V is TRBV13; 8 positions agree with TRBD2. Trimming took 2 bases from V and 4 from J; bases not matched to a gene: 7. Germline-derived CDR1 and CDR2 are PRHDT and FYEKMQ (reference sequence). There are 16 residues in the CDR3. DNA for the CDR3: TGTGCCAGCAGCTTAACGGCGGGAGGATCATACAATGAGCAGTTCTTC. This sequence encodes CASSLTAGGSYNEQFF.

The chain has TRBV4-2 and TRBJ2-3; D unresolved. This CDR3 contains 18 residues. Germline CDR1 reads LGHNA; CDR2 reads YNFKEQ. V was trimmed by 2 bases and J by 2 bases, leaving 20 bases between them. The CDR3 reads CASSQPIDFSSFTDTQYF. The CDR3 nucleotides read TGTGCCAGCAGCCAACCTATCGACTTCTCTTCTTTCACAGATACGCAGTATTTT.

The chain is built from TRBV11-2 and TRBJ2-7, with no clear D. Trimming stripped 0 bases from V and 0 bases from J, with 6 bases between. This CDR3 is 14 amino acids long. The germline CDR1 and CDR2 sequences are SGHAT and FQNNGV. The CDR3 DNA is TGTGCCAGCAGCTTAGAGGATCTCTCCTACGAGCAGTACTTC. It is translated as CASSLEDLSYEQYF.

The V and J genes are TRBV10-1 and TRBJ2-1; 7 nucleotides match TRBD1. V trimming: 6 bases; J trimming: 4 bases; junction bases outside the gene matches: 3. Germline V gene lookup returns CDR1 WNHNN and CDR2 SYGVQD (reference sequence). The CDR3 has 13 residues. The CDR3 reads CASSGTEYNEQFF. In DNA, the CDR3 is TGCGCCAGCAGCGGGACAGAGTACAATGAGCAGTTCTTC.

Only one count was recorded for this clone. The gene calls are TRBV27 and TRBJ2-1; 7 bases fit TRBD2. This CDR3 has 14 residues. Trimming cost V 5 bases and J 6 bases; bases outside gene matches: 7. CDR1 and CDR2 from the germline V gene are MNHEY and SMNVEV (reference sequence). The CDR3 is CASSLRLASNEQFF. The CDR3 bases are TGTGCCAGCAGTCTAAGACTAGCTAGCAATGAGCAGTTCTTC.

The chain employs TRBV5-4 and TRBJ1-2; D gene ambiguous. CDR1 and CDR2 (germline): SGHNT, YYREEE (reference sequence). This CDR3 spans 13 amino acids. V lost 2 bases to trimming and J lost 0 bases, with 5 bases between them. CDR3 nucleotides: TGTGCCAGCAGCTTTAACGCTAACTATGGCTACACCTTC. Translating it yields CASSFNANYGYTF. The entire variable domain, with the rest obtained from reference TRBV5-4 and TRBJ1-2, is as follows: ETGVTQSPTHLIKTRGQQVTLRCSSQSGHNTVSWYQQALGQGPQFIFQYYREEENGRGNFPPRFSGLQFPNYSSELNVNALELDDSALYLCASSFNANYGYTFGSGTRLTVV.

This clone was seen once. The identical CDR3 is also encoded by other nucleotide sequences in the sample. The chain uses TRBV30 and TRBJ2-1; D is unresolved. Trimming took 5 bases from V and 3 from J, leaving 5 bases between them. The CDR3 loop spans 11 amino acids. CDR1 and CDR2 from the germline V gene are GTSNPN and SVGIG (reference sequence). The CDR3 nucleotides read TGTGCCTGGCGAGACTACAATGAGCAGTTCTTC. Translating gives CAWRDYNEQFF.

The chain carries TRBV11-2 and TRBJ2-7; the match to TRBD2 covers 11 bases. This CDR3 is 15 amino acids long. The ends lost 4 bases at V and 3 bases at J; junction bases unmatched: 5. Germline-derived CDR1 and CDR2 are SGHAT and FQNNGV. CDR3 bases: TGTGCCAGCAGCTCTAGACTAGCGGGGATCTACGAGCAGTACTTC. Translation: CASSSRLAGIYEQYF.

CDR3 bases: TGTGCCAGTAGGACCGCCAGTGAGATGAACACTGAAGCTTTCTTT. Its translation: CASRTASEMNTEAFF. The V gene is TRBV19, the J gene TRBJ1-1, with unresolved D. Germline V gene lookup returns CDR1 LNHDA and CDR2 SQIVND (reference sequence). V dropped 6 bases and J dropped 0 bases, with 14 bases sitting between them. The length of the CDR3 is 15 residues.

The chain couples TRBV14 to TRBJ2-7, with 8 bases matching TRBD1. V was clipped by 4 bases and J by 3 bases; unmatched bases: 5. CDR1 SGHDN and CDR2 FVKESK come from the germline V gene. The CDR3 runs to 14 residues. The CDR3 sequence: CASSLGQGGYEQYF. The CDR3 DNA reads TGTGCCAGCAGCCTCGGACAGGGCGGCTACGAGCAGTACTTC.

The chain couples TRBV6-1 to TRBJ1-2; D perhaps matches TRBD1 (5 bases). Germline CDR1 and CDR2: MNHNS and SASEGT. The CDR3 totals 14 residues. With 2 bases removed from V and 7 bases from J, the gap between germline ends came to 14 bases. The CDR3 is CASSEWGGGSGYTF. As DNA, the CDR3 is TGTGCCAGCAGTGAATGGGGGGGAGGGAGTGGCTACACCTTC.

The chain combines TRBV28 with TRBJ2-3; 8 positions match TRBD2. V trimming: 1 base; J trimming: 3 bases; junction bases outside the gene matches: 15. Germline CDR1 MDHEN, CDR2 SYDVKM. There are 19 residues in the CDR3. The CDR3 here is CASSLYELAVGARTDTQYF. The CDR3 DNA follows: TGTGCCAGCAGTTTATATGAACTAGCGGTCGGAGCTAGGACAGATACGCAGTATTTT.

As to this clone: Different DNA sequences within this sample yield the same CDR3. V usage is TRBV29-1 and J usage is TRBJ1-2; D is unresolved. Germline assignment: CDR1 SQVTM and CDR2 ANQGSEA. The CDR3 covers 12 residues. V lost 6 bases and J lost 1, with 9 bases in between. CDR3 nucleotides: TGCAGCGTGGAAACAGATAACTATGGCTACACCTTC. This sequence encodes CSVETDNYGYTF.